What follows are 27 T cell receptor beta chains derived from one specimen sequenced in a study of Tregs in tolerant kidney transplant recipients. The assay was immunoSEQ multiplex PCR, and TCRdb's table has in-frame clones only and misses some. The data hold some 70,000 clones, with 84% observed a single time. Material for sequencing was CD4+ T cells from blood. Every receptor here comes from a human donor in good health.

The genes are TRBV28 and TRBJ1-1; the D is unclear. From germline, CDR1 is MDHEN and CDR2 SYDVKM. V was pared by 1 base and J by 11 bases, with 8 bases between. This CDR3 spans 11 amino acids. The CDR3 reads CASSLSGGAFF. Here the CDR3 DNA reads TGTGCCAGCAGTTTATCCGGCGGGGCTTTCTTT.

The rearrangement links TRBV11-2 to TRBJ2-1, with TRBD2 identical over 9 bases. With V trimmed by 2 bases and J by 13 bases, 3 bases remained unmatched. The CDR3 contains 12 residues. The V gene's germline CDR1 is SGHAT and CDR2 FQNNGV. CDR3 protein: CASSLSGGPQFF. In nucleotides, the CDR3 is TGTGCCAGCAGCTTAAGCGGGGGGCCACAGTTCTTC.

The chain recombines TRBV7-8 with TRBJ2-3; 7 nucleotides line up with TRBD1. CDR1 and CDR2 (germline): SGHVS, FQNEAQ. CDR3 length: 14 residues. V trimming: 8 bases; J trimming: 4 bases; junction bases outside the gene matches: 9. The CDR3 loop is CASRDSRTADTQYF. For the CDR3, the DNA is TGTGCCAGCCGGGACAGTAGGACAGCAGATACGCAGTATTTT.

V is TRBV7-2 and J is TRBJ2-2, with TRBD1 as a possible D gene (5 bases). Germline V gene sequence: CDR1 SGHTA, CDR2 FQGNSA. The V and J ends lost 3 bases and 1 base respectively, with 6 bases between them. The CDR3 totals 14 residues. The CDR3 reads CASSLGLNTGELFF. In nucleotides, the CDR3 is TGTGCCAGCAGCTTGGGGCTGAACACCGGGGAGCTGTTTTTT.

This CDR3 is CASNHRAGGDGDEQFF. The CDR3, as DNA: TGTGCCAGCAACCATAGGGCGGGAGGGGATGGCGATGAGCAGTTCTTC. This sequence joins TRBV11-1 and TRBJ2-1, with 9 bases fitting TRBD2. The CDR3 covers 16 residues. CDR1 SGHAT and CDR2 FQDESV come from the germline V gene (reference sequence). Germline trimming cut 7 bases from V and 8 bases from J; bases unmatched to any gene: 15. The variable domain in full, completed from reference TRBV11-1 and TRBJ2-1, reads EAEVAQSPRYKITEKSQAVAFWCDPISGHATLYWYRQILGQGPELLVQFQDESVVDDSQLPKDRFSAERLKGVDSTLKIQPAELGDSAMYLCASNHRAGGDGDEQFFGPGTRLTVL.

This chain links TRBV7-6 with TRBJ1-1, with 10 bases matching TRBD1. CDR1 SGHVS and CDR2 FNYEAQ come from the germline V gene. The CDR3 extends over 16 amino acids. The V and J ends lost 4 bases and 0 bases, in that order; junction bases with no gene match: 5. The CDR3 nucleotides read TGTGCCAGCAGCTCACGACAGGGGGCCCTGAACACTGAAGCTTTCTTT. As protein: CASSSRQGALNTEAFF.

The rearrangement uses TRBV4-2 and TRBJ1-3; a weak D match, TRBD1 (6 bases). CDR1 is LGHNA and CDR2 is YNFKEQ in the germline V gene. V lost 1 base and J 1 base, leaving 11 bases between the germline ends. This CDR3 contains 16 residues. DNA for the CDR3: TGTGCCAGCAGCCAAGGGGGGACATTATCTGGAAACACCATATATTTT. This translates into CASSQGGTLSGNTIYF.

This chain joins TRBV5-4 and TRBJ2-2, with 9 nucleotides matching TRBD2. The CDR3 has 15 amino acids. In germline, CDR1 is SGHNT, CDR2 YYREEE (reference sequence). Trimming at V came to 4 bases and at J to 6 bases, leaving 7 bases not matched to a gene. CDR3 sequence (DNA): TGTGCCAGCAGCCAAAAGGGACTAGCTGCCGGGGAGCTGTTTTTT. As protein: CASSQKGLAAGELFF.

This chain connects TRBV7-9 to TRBJ2-7; 12 bases agree with TRBD1. The CDR3 contains 15 residues. With V trimmed by 3 bases and J by 4 bases, 4 bases remained unmatched. Germline CDR1 and CDR2: SEHNR and FQNEAQ (reference sequence). The DNA of the CDR3 is TGTGCCAGCAGCTTCCCGGGACAGGGGGCATACGAGCAGTACTTC. This translates into CASSFPGQGAYEQYF.

This clone was recorded only once. V gene TRBV5-1 combines with J gene TRBJ2-5; 10 bases map to TRBD2. Looked up from germline, CDR1 is SGHRS and CDR2 is YFSETQ. Trimming cost V 6 bases and J 3 bases; bases outside gene matches: 8. The CDR3 covers 15 residues. The CDR3 loop reads CASNLAGGEEETQYF. The CDR3 nucleotides are TGCGCCAGCAATTTAGCGGGGGGAGAGGAAGAGACCCAGTACTTC.

The count of this clone is one. The chain couples TRBV7-2 to TRBJ1-1, with D perhaps TRBD1 (6 bases). In germline, CDR1 is SGHTA, CDR2 FQGNSA. This CDR3 comprises 14 residues. V lost 2 bases and J lost 5, with 12 bases in between. CDR3 sequence reads: CASSLRGGGTEAFF. The CDR3 DNA sequence: TGTGCCAGCAGCTTAAGGGGGGGAGGTACTGAAGCTTTCTTT.

This chain uses TRBV7-2 with TRBJ1-2; perhaps TRBD1 as D (5 bases). V lost 2 bases, J lost 1 base, and 14 bases lay in between. The length of the CDR3 is 16 residues. CDR1 and CDR2 (germline): SGHTA, FQGNSA. The CDR3 protein is CASSLMPGRSNYGYTF. The CDR3 nucleotides read TGTGCCAGCAGCTTAATGCCAGGGAGAAGTAACTATGGCTACACCTTC.

This clone was recorded only once. This chain connects TRBV2 to TRBJ2-5, with a possible D match to TRBD1 (5 bases). The CDR3 is made up of 14 amino acids. CDR1 is SNHLY and CDR2 is FYNNEI in the germline V gene. The V end lost 1 base, the J end lost 4 bases, and 10 bases lay between the germline ends. The CDR3 reads CASSEDRWAETQYF. For the CDR3, the DNA is TGTGCCAGCAGTGAAGACAGGTGGGCAGAGACCCAGTACTTC.

The genes are TRBV7-3 and TRBJ2-2, with no clear D. Trimming left V 5 bases short and J 5 bases short, with 9 bases between. The CDR3 length is 13 residues. Germline values: CDR1 SGHTA, CDR2 FQGTGA. CDR3 in amino acids: CASSPSRTGELFF. DNA for the CDR3: TGTGCCAGCAGCCCGAGCAGGACCGGGGAGCTGTTTTTT.

This clone turned up a few times. This sequence joins TRBV5-1 and TRBJ2-3, with D perhaps matching TRBD1 or TRBD2 (5 bases each). V lost 4 bases and J lost 1, with 16 bases in between. The CDR3 loop spans 16 amino acids. Germline V gives CDR1 SGHRS, CDR2 YFSETQ. The DNA for the CDR3 is TGCGCCAGCAGCCACGGGAATACAGGCGGCACAGATACGCAGTATTTT. It yields the protein CASSHGNTGGTDTQYF.

The chain is built from TRBV9 and TRBJ2-1; 8 bases line up with TRBD2. V lost 0 bases to trimming and J lost 0 bases; unmatched junction nucleotides: 2. The CDR3 contains 16 residues. Germline V CDR1 and CDR2: SGDLS, YYNGEE. The chain's CDR3 is CASSVERGSSYNEQFF. CDR3 in DNA: TGTGCCAGCAGCGTAGAGCGGGGGAGCTCCTACAATGAGCAGTTCTTC. The full variable domain, with the rest looked up from reference TRBV9 and TRBJ2-1, is DSGVTQTPKHLITATGQRVTLRCSPRSGDLSVYWYQQSLDQGLQFLIQYYNGEERAKGNILERFSAQQFPDLHSELNLSSLELGDSALYFCASSVERGSSYNEQFFGPGTRLTVL.

The rearrangement uses TRBV7-9 and TRBJ2-7; no definite D call. Per the germline V gene, CDR1 is SEHNR and CDR2 is FQNEAQ (reference sequence). The CDR3 runs 12 residues. V shed 1 base and J shed 6 bases, with 7 bases lying between them. This chain's CDR3 is CASSLEWGEQYF. The CDR3 region has the DNA TGTGCCAGCAGCTTAGAATGGGGCGAGCAGTACTTC. The whole variable domain, remainder taken from reference TRBV7-9 and TRBJ2-7, is DTGVSQNPRHKITKRGQNVTFRCDPISEHNRLYWYRQTLGQGPEFLTYFQNEAQLEKSRLLSDRFSAERPKGSFSTLEIQRTEQGDSAMYLCASSLEWGEQYFGPGTRLTVT.

CDR3 nucleotide sequence: TGCGCCAGCAGCGCCCGCCCAGGGGCTAGTCCTAGCACAGATACGCAGTATTTT. It yields the protein CASSARPGASPSTDTQYF. The chain uses TRBV5-1 and TRBJ2-3; D might be TRBD1 (6 bases). Trimming stripped 4 bases from V and 0 bases from J, with 21 bases between. CDR1 and CDR2 (germline): SGHRS, YFSETQ. CDR3 length: 18 amino acids.

The chain employs TRBV6-5 and TRBJ2-1; no clear D. V lost 6 bases and J lost 8, with 17 bases in between. Germline V gene lookup returns CDR1 MNHEY and CDR2 SVGAGI. The CDR3 contains 14 residues. The CDR3 DNA follows: TGTGCCAGCAGCCACCCTCCCCTTCATGATGAGCAGTTCTTC. The encoded protein is CASSHPPLHDEQFF.

This clone was counted between two and nine times. V usage is TRBV2 and J usage is TRBJ1-2; no clear D. V shed 8 bases and J shed 2 bases, with 18 bases lying between them. CDR3 length: 15 amino acids. Germline loops: CDR1 SNHLY, CDR2 FYNNEI. The CDR3 coding sequence is TGTGCCAGCCCCGAGCGTGGGCGGAGAAACTATGGCTACACCTTC. It encodes CASPERGRRNYGYTF.

This clone occurred once. The chain carries TRBV4-3 and TRBJ1-5, with D maybe TRBD1 (6 bases). Between the trimmed V and J ends, which lost 0 bases and 5 bases, there was a span of 20 bases. The germline V gene encodes CDR1 LGHNA and CDR2 YSLEER. CDR3 size: 18 residues. This CDR3 reads CASSQDLVRGGGYQPQHF. The DNA for the CDR3 is TGCGCCAGCAGCCAAGATTTGGTGCGGGGGGGCGGGTATCAGCCCCAGCATTTT.

This sequence joins TRBV13 and TRBJ1-2; 7 bases match TRBD1. V shed 3 bases and J 2 bases; nucleotides not matched to a gene: 3. The length of the CDR3 is 14 residues. The V gene's germline CDR1 is PRHDT and CDR2 FYEKMQ (reference sequence). CDR3 region: CASSFRQGNYGYTF. The CDR3, as DNA: TGTGCCAGCAGCTTTCGACAGGGAAACTATGGCTACACCTTC.

This chain joins TRBV25-1 and TRBJ1-1; a weak D match, TRBD1 (6 bases). The germline gives CDR1 MGHDK, CDR2 SYGVNS. There are 15 residues in the CDR3. Trimming stripped 6 bases from V and 1 base from J, with 15 bases between. For the CDR3, the DNA is TGTGCCAGCAGCTATATGGGGGCAGGGAACACTGAAGCTTTCTTT. It specifies CASSYMGAGNTEAFF.

This chain connects TRBV27 to TRBJ2-2; D gene unclear. V gave up 1 base and J gave up 4 bases, with 7 bases separating them. From germline, CDR1 is MNHEY and CDR2 SMNVEV (reference sequence). This CDR3 has 14 residues. The CDR3 DNA sequence: TGTGCCAGCAGTTTATGGATGGGCACCGGGGAGCTGTTTTTT. Encoded protein: CASSLWMGTGELFF.

The CDR3 coding sequence is TGTGCCAGCAGGCTACGGAATGAGCAGTTCTTC. Translation: CASRLRNEQFF. V and J are TRBV6-5 and TRBJ2-1; D gene uncertain. The length of the CDR3 is 11 residues. Germline V gene data show CDR1 as MNHEY and CDR2 as SVGAGI. The V end lost 6 bases, the J end lost 7 bases, and 7 bases lay between the germline ends.

The chain joins TRBV21-1 to TRBJ2-7; the DNA was not compared with TRBD1, the D call given in the table. TRBV21-1 is an annotated pseudogene. CDR3 length: 16 amino acids. CDR3 coding DNA: TGTGCCAGCACCCCGACAGGGGGGCCTGTCAAGGGCGAGCAGTACTTC. Its translation is CASTPTGGPVKGEQYF.

The V call is TRBV7-2, the J call TRBJ2-7; TRBD2 matches at 8 bases. The CDR3 runs to 17 residues. Looked up from germline, CDR1 is SGHTA and CDR2 is FQGNSA. With 4 bases clipped from V and 6 bases from J, the junction kept 17 bases outside the gene matches. The CDR3: CASSSSRDPGTSREQYF. The CDR3 bases are TGTGCCAGCAGCTCTAGCCGCGATCCCGGGACTAGTCGCGAGCAGTACTTC.